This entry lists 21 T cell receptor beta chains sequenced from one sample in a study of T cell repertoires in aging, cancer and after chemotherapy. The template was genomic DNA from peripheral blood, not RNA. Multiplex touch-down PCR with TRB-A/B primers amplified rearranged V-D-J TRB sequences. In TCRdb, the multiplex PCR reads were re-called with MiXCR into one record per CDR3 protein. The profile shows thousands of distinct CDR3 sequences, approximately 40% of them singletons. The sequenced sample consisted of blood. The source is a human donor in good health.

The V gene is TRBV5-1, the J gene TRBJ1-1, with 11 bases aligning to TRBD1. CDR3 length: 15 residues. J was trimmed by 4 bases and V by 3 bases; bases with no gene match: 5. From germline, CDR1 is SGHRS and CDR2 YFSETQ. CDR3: CASSSEGTGGTEAFF. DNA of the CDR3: TGCGCCAGCAGCTCGGAAGGGACAGGGGGCACTGAAGCTTTCTTT.

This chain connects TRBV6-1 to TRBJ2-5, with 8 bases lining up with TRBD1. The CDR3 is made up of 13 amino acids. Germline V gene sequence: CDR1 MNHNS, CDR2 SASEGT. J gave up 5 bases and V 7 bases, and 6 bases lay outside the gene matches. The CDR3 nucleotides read TGTGCCAGCATGCGGACAGGGAGGGAGACCCAGTACTTC. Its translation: CASMRTGRETQYF.

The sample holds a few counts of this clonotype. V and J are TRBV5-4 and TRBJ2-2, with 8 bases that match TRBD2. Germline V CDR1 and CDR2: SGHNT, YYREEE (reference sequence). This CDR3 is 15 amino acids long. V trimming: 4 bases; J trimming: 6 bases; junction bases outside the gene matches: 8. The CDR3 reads CASSLGTSFSGELFF. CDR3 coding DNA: TGTGCCAGCAGCCTCGGGACTAGTTTCTCCGGGGAGCTGTTTTTT.

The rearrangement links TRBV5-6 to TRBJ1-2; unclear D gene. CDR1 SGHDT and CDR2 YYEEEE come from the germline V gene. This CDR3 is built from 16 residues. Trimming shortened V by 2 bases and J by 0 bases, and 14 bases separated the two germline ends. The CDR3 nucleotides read TGTGCCAGCAGCTTTCGGCAGACATATACTAACTATGGCTACACCTTC. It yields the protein CASSFRQTYTNYGYTF.

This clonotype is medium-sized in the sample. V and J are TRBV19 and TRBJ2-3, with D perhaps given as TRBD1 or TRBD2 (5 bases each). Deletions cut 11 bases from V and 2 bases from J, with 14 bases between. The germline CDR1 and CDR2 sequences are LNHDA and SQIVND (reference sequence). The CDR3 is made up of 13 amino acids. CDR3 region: CAVAGANTDTQYF. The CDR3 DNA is TGTGCCGTGGCCGGGGCTAACACAGATACGCAGTATTTT.

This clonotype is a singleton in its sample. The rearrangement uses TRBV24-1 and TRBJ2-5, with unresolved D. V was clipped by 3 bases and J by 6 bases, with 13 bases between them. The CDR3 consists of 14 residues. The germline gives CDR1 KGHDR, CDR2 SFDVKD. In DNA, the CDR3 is TGTGCCACCAGTGATATGGCAGCCGCAAAGACCCAGTACTTC. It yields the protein CATSDMAAAKTQYF.

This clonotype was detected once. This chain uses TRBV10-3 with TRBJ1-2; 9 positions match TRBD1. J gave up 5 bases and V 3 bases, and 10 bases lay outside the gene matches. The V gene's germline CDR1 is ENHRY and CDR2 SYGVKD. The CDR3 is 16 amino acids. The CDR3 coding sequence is TGTGCCATCAGTGATTGGGGACAGGGTTCTACTTATGGCTACACCTTC. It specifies CAISDWGQGSTYGYTF.

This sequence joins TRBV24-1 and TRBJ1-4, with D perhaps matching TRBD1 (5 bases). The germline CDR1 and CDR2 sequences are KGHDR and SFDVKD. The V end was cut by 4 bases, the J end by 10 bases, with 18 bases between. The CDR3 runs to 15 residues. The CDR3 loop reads CATSDPGEVGGKLFF. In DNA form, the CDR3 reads TGTGCCACCAGTGACCCGGGGGAGGTAGGAGGAAAACTGTTTTTT.

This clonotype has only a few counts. CDR3 protein: CASSDSASGGFNEQFF. For the CDR3, the DNA is TGTGCCAGCAGTGACTCAGCTAGCGGGGGGTTTAATGAGCAGTTCTTC. The chain couples TRBV6-4 to TRBJ2-1, with 11 positions matching TRBD2. The V and J ends lost 0 bases and 7 bases, in that order; junction bases with no gene match: 5. This CDR3 spans 16 amino acids. Per the germline V gene, CDR1 is MRHNA and CDR2 is SNTAGT.

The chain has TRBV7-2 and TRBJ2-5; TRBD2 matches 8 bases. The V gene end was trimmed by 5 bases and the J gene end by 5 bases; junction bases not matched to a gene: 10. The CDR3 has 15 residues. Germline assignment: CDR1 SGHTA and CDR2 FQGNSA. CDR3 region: CASSEGLVVFETQYF. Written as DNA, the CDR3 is TGTGCCAGCAGCGAGGGACTAGTGGTGTTTGAGACCCAGTACTTC.

CDR3 sequence: CASSESRVSPLHF. CDR3 DNA sequence: TGTGCCAGCAGTGAAAGTAGAGTTTCACCCCTCCACTTT. The chain is built from TRBV6-1 and TRBJ1-6; D unclear. The CDR3 runs 13 residues. V gave up 2 bases and J gave up 9 bases, with 8 bases separating them. From germline, CDR1 is MNHNS and CDR2 SASEGT.

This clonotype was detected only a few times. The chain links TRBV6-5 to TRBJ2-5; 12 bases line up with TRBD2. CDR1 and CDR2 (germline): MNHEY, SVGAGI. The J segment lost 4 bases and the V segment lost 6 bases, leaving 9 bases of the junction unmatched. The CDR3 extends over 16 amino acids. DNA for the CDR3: TGTGCCAGCAGCGCGACTAGCGGGAGACTCGGAGAGACCCAGTACTTC. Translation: CASSATSGRLGETQYF.

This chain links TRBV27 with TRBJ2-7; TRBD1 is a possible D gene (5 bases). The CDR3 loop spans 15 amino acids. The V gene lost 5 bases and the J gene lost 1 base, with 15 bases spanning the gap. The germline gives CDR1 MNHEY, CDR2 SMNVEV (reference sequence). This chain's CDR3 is CASSEGPPGSYEQYF. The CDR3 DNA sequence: TGTGCCAGCAGTGAAGGTCCCCCAGGGTCCTACGAGCAGTACTTC.

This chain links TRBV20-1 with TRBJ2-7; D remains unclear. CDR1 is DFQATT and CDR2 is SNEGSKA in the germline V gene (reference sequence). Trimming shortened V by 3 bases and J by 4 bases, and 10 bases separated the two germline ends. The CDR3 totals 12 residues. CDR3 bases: TGCAGTGCTAGTTACAGCCTGTACGAGCAGTACTTC. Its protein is CSASYSLYEQYF.

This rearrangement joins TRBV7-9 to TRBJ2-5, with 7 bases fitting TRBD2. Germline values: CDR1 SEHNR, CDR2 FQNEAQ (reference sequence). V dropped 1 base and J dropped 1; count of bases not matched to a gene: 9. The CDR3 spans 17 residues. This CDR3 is CASSLDGLADFQETQYF. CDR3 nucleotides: TGTGCCAGCAGCTTAGATGGGCTAGCGGACTTCCAAGAGACCCAGTACTTC.

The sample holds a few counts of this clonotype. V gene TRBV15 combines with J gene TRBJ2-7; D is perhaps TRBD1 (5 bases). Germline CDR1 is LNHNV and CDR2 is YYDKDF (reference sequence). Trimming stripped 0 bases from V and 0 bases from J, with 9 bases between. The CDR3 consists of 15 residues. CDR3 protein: CATSRDGARSYEQYF. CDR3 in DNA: TGTGCCACCAGCAGAGATGGGGCGCGCTCCTACGAGCAGTACTTC.

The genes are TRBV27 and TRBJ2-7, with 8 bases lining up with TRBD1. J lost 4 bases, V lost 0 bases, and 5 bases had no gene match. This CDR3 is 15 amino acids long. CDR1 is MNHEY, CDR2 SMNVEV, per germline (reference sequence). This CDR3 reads CASSLSAGGAYEQYF. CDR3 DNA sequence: TGTGCCAGCAGTTTATCGGCAGGGGGCGCTTACGAGCAGTACTTC.

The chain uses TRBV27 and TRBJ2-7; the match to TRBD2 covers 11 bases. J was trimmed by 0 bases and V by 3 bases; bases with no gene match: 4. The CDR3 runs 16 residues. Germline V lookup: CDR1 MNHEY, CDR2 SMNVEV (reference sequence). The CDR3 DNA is TGTGCCAGCAGTTTGGCTAGCGGGAGGTACTCCTACGAGCAGTACTTC. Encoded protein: CASSLASGRYSYEQYF.

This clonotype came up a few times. CDR3 nucleotide sequence: TGTGCCAGCACCCCCGGGGGGGGCGGCACGCAGTATTTT. As protein: CASTPGGGGTQYF. The rearrangement uses TRBV6-6 and TRBJ2-3; TRBD2 agrees at 8 bases. Germline-derived CDR1 and CDR2 are MNHNY and SVGAGI (reference sequence). The CDR3 spans 13 residues. J lost 9 bases, V lost 7 bases, and 9 bases had no gene match.

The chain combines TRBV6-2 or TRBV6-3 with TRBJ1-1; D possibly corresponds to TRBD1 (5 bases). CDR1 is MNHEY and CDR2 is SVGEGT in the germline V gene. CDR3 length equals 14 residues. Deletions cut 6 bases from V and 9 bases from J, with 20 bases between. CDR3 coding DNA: TGTGCCAGCAGATCTCAGGGTACGTCTACGAAAGCTTTCTTT. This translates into CASRSQGTSTKAFF.

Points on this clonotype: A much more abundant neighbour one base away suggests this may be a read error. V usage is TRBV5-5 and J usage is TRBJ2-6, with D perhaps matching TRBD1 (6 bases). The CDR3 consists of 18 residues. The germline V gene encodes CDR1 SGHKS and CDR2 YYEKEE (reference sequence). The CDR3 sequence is CASSLQGLSPLGANDLTF. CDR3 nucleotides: TGTGCCAGCAGCTTACAGGGCCTCAGCCCTCTCGGGGCCAACGACCTGACTTTC.